Listed here is a single T cell receptor (beta chain). Its matching antigen is unknown. The V and J ends lost 6 bases and 2 bases, in that order; junction bases with no gene match: 6. There are 15 residues in the CDR3. The germline CDR1 and CDR2 sequences are SNHLY and FYNNEI. One entry per CDR3 protein results from TCRdb running MiXCR on the RT-PCR reads. The profile covers a few hundred thousand distinct CDR3 sequences, with 12% to 15% appearing a single time and roughly 10% taken by the ten largest. These data come from a study of response to subunit inactivated influenza vaccine. Study-wide results and caveats: New T cells are recruited in small numbers by each seasonal influenza vaccination, according to the authors' suggestion.

This chain links TRBV2 with TRBJ2-1, with 8 bases aligning to TRBD1. The sample here was PBMCs from blood, taken approximately 13 days after vaccination. The clonotype was recovered from a middle-aged man who received an inactivated influenza vaccine. The CDR3 loop reads CASREDRATYNEQFF. CDR3 nucleotides: TGTGCCAGCAGGGAGGACAGGGCAACCTACAATGAGCAGTTCTTC.